These T cell receptor beta chains were read from a single sample in a study of beta chain features in type 1 diabetes. Method: immunoSEQ multiplex PCR; TCRdb's copy keeps in-frame clones and lacks some. The sample holds hundreds of thousands of clones, approximately 15% seen once. The sample taken for sequencing was naive CD4+ T cells from blood. The receptors originated from a man between 18 and 29 years old with type 1 diabetes. CDR3s include the opening cysteine and the closing phenylalanine or tryptophan. Each record gives: clone size, J gene, D gene, V gene, CDR3 DNA, CDR3 protein. A D gene is named only where the DNA matches it firmly. Clone size, where shown, is once, few, many, or a class for clones that have expanded.

>.|TRBJ2-1|TRBD1|TRBV5-1
TGCGCCAGCAGCCCCGGACAGGGGCCCCACAATGAGCAGTTCTTC
CASSPGQGPHNEQFF
>.|TRBJ2-7|.|TRBV5-1
TGCGCCAGCAGATTCCGTCCTGACAGTTCCTACGAGCAGTACTTC
CASRFRPDSSYEQYF
>few|TRBJ1-1|TRBD1|TRBV5-4
TGTGCCAGCAGCCCACTCGGGACAGGATTGAACACTGAAGCTTTCTTT
CASSPLGTGLNTEAFF
>.|TRBJ1-1|TRBD1|TRBV29-1
TGCAGCGCCAAGAGAGGGCAGGGGGCCTCAGAAGCTTTCTTT
CSAKRGQGASEAFF
>.|TRBJ2-1|.|TRBV28
TGTGCCAGCAGTTCCCCAGGGTATCACCAGTTCTTC
CASSSPGYHQFF
>.|TRBJ2-7|TRBD2|TRBV7-2
TGTGCCAGCAGCCCAGAGGGAGGGCGGGGTTCCTACGAGCAGTACTTC
CASSPEGGRGSYEQYF
>few|TRBJ2-6|.|TRBV7-9
TGTGCCAACACCCACCCGGGGATCTCTGGGGCCAACGTCCTGACTTTC
CANTHPGISGANVLTF
>.|TRBJ2-4|.|TRBV27
TGTGCCAGCAGTCCTAACCCTTGGGCAGGGGAGTCCAAAAACATTCAGTACTTC
CASSPNPWAGESKNIQYF
>few|TRBJ2-3|.|TRBV29-1
TGCAGCGTAGTACAGGGTCCGCGCAGGACCACGCAGTATTTT
CSVVQGPRRTTQYF
>.|TRBJ1-4|.|TRBV7-9
TGTGCCAGCAGCTTAAGGACATCAACTAATGAAAAACTGTTTTTT
CASSLRTSTNEKLFF
>.|TRBJ1-2|TRBD1|TRBV6-6
TGTGCCAGCAATCCGACAGGGTTCCGAGGCTACACCTTC
CASNPTGFRGYTF
>few|TRBJ2-3|.|TRBV9
TGTGCCAGCAGCGGAGAGACTAGCACAGATACGCAGTATTTT
CASSGETSTDTQYF
>.|TRBJ2-1|.|TRBV28
TGTGCCAGCAGGCGGACATCCTCCTACAATGAGCAGTTCTTC
CASRRTSSYNEQFF
>.|TRBJ2-7|TRBD2|TRBV28
TGTGCCAGCAGTTTTGGGGCGGGAGGTCGGGCCGAGCAGTACTTC
CASSFGAGGRAEQYF
>few|TRBJ1-1|.|TRBV6-5
TGTGCCAGCAGAACGCGGAACACTGAAGCTTTCTTT
CASRTRNTEAFF
>.|TRBJ2-3|.|TRBV4-3
TGCGCCAGCAGCCAAGACCCGGGGGTAGTCACAGATACGCAGTATTTT
CASSQDPGVVTDTQYF
>.|TRBJ2-3|.|TRBV28
TGTGCCAGTTCACCCCGGGATACGCAGTATTTT
CASSPRDTQYF
>few|TRBJ1-2|TRBD1|TRBV10-3
TGTGCCATCAGTGAGAGGACAGGGGGCCGAAATACCTATGGCTACACCTTC
CAISERTGGRNTYGYTF
>.|TRBJ1-1|.|TRBV4-1
TGCGCCAGCAGCCAACAGGGCACGAACACTGAAGCTTTCTTT
CASSQQGTNTEAFF
>.|TRBJ2-1|TRBD1|TRBV4-3
TGCGCCAGCAGCCAAGGGATCGGGGACAGGTACAATGAGCAGTTCTTC
CASSQGIGDRYNEQFF
>.|TRBJ2-5|TRBD2|TRBV5-6
TGTGCCAGCAGCAGCCGGGACTACTACCAAGAGACCCAGTACTTC
CASSSRDYYQETQYF
>few|TRBJ2-1|TRBD1|TRBV7-2
TGTGCCAGCAGACCGGCGGGACAGGGGGCTGGTGAGCAGTTCTTC
CASRPAGQGAGEQFF
>.|TRBJ2-5|TRBD2|TRBV7-6
TGTGCCAGCAGCCGCGGGGGTGGAGAGACCCAGTACTTC
CASSRGGGETQYF
>few|TRBJ2-1|.|TRBV15
TGTGCCACCAGCAGAGTTGCGGAGATTGGGAATGAGCAGTTCTTC
CATSRVAEIGNEQFF
>.|TRBJ2-3|.|TRBV7-9
TGTGCCAGCAGCCAGACAGATACGCAGTATTTT
CASSQTDTQYF
>.|TRBJ2-4|TRBD2|TRBV9
TGTGCCAGCAGCGTATCCGGGGGGAACATTCAGTACTTC
CASSVSGGNIQYF
>few|TRBJ2-5|.|TRBV5-1
TGCGCCAGCAGCTTGGCGGGCCTCGGGGTTCGGGAGACCCAGTACTTC
CASSLAGLGVRETQYF
>.|TRBJ2-3|TRBD2|TRBV12-5
TGTGCTAGTGGTACCGGGACTAGCTTCTCAGATACGCAGTATTTT
CASGTGTSFSDTQYF
>.|TRBJ2-7|TRBD2|TRBV27
TGTGCCAGCACAGCTGGCAGCGGGACGTACGAGCAGTACTTC
CASTAGSGTYEQYF
>few|TRBJ2-2|TRBD1|TRBV2
TGTGCCAGCAGTACGGACAGGGACGGGGAGCTGTTTTTT
CASSTDRDGELFF
>.|TRBJ2-5|.|TRBV29-1
TGCAGCGTTGATTACATCAAGGGGAGGGAGACCCAGTACTTC
CSVDYIKGRETQYF
>.|TRBJ1-6|.|TRBV5-1
TGCGCCAGCACGACGGGAGGGGAATCACCCCTCCACTTT
CASTTGGESPLHF
>.|TRBJ2-5|.|TRBV5-4
TGTGCCAGCAGCTTGGTTCCAGGGGAGACCCAGTACTTC
CASSLVPGETQYF
>.|TRBJ2-7|TRBD2|TRBV14
TGTGCCAGCAGCCGGGGACTAGCGCTTTCCTACGAGCAGTACTTC
CASSRGLALSYEQYF
>few|TRBJ2-5|.|TRBV6-5
TGTGCCAGCAGCCCCCCTTGGGATCGGGGGGAGACCCAGTACTTC
CASSPPWDRGETQYF
>few|TRBJ1-1|TRBD1|TRBV4-1
TGCGCCAGCAGAGGGACAGGGACAAGCACTGAAGCTTTCTTT
CASRGTGTSTEAFF
>.|TRBJ2-1|TRBD1|TRBV18
TGTGCCAGCTCACCAGAGACAGGGTTTGATGAGCAGTTCTTC
CASSPETGFDEQFF
>few|TRBJ2-1|TRBD2|TRBV28
TGTGCCAGCAGTTTATGGGGTAGCGGGAGGGAAGAGCAGTTCTTC
CASSLWGSGREEQFF
>few|TRBJ2-3|.|TRBV7-9
TGTGCCAGCAGCTTAGATCCGGGATACACAGATACGCAGTATTTT
CASSLDPGYTDTQYF